This T cell receptor beta chain was documented in a study of neoadjuvant anti-PD-1 for oral cavity cancer. Study results and limitations: Only three patients per response group were TCR-analyzed; validation needed.

As regards this clone: Its matching antigen is unknown.

Specified time point: after neoadjuvant nivolumab, at surgical resection. Patients had HPV-negative, locally advanced oral cavity squamous cell carcinoma. Most PBMC samples had roughly 0.45 ug input DNA in six replicates. Data came from immunoSEQ multiplex PCR; TCRdb stores just in-frame clones and leaves some out. The sample yields about 10,000 clones, around 62% seen once. CDR3 length: 17 residues. Unmatched junction bases numbered 6, after V lost 1 base and J lost 2 bases. The germline CDR1 and CDR2 sequences are KGHSH and LQKENI. This specimen consisted of PBMCs, obtained after nivolumab (anti-PD-1) treatment. The rearrangement joins TRBV18 to TRBJ2-1, with TRBD2 matching over 9 bases. The sequence was obtained from a person aged 35-79 years with oral cavity squamous cell carcinoma. The DNA of the CDR3 is TGTGCCAGCTCACCACAGGTGACTAGCGGTACCTACAATGAGCAGTTCTTC. Translated: CASSPQVTSGTYNEQFF.